This TCR beta chain was recovered during a study of T cells in Graves' hyperthyroidism and ophthalmopathy (dated by TCRdb to the late 2010s). In terms of the full investigation: A discovery cohort of about a hundred patients, roughly 40 with Graves' ophthalmopathy and 55 to 60 with stable Graves' hyperthyroidism, was used to find distinguishing TCR V-J signatures. The 100 discovery patients were randomly divided into training and test sets at a 7:3 ratio. The paper reports TCR Vbeta CDR3 sequencing of approximately 130 peripheral blood samples: around 41 ophthalmopathy, approximately 74 hyperthyroidism and approximately 17 progressor patients. Following sampling, methimazole starting at 30 mg daily was given to hyperthyroidism patients, and high-dose intravenous methylprednisolone was given to ophthalmopathy patients. Thyroid tissue and blood T-cell repertoires from about six Graves' hyperthyroidism patients were also compared in the study. An independent validation cohort of about 19 hyperthyroidism patients and about 15 patients who later progressed to ophthalmopathy tested prospective prediction of ophthalmopathy. The paper as a whole reports these results and caveats: In validation, the model predicted progression to ophthalmopathy with approximately 70% sensitivity and approximately 72% specificity, a median of around six months before onset. Most expanded thyroid clonotypes (frequency above 0.001) were also found in blood, which suggests that blood repertoires may mirror thyroid immune responses. A 13 V-J signature model separated ophthalmopathy from stable hyperthyroidism, with about 90% sensitivity and 81% to 83% specificity in cross-validation and 80%/75% in testing. No statistical method was used to set the sample size in advance, and investigators knew the group allocation.

Per the germline V gene (reference sequence), DFQATT is the CDR1 and SNEGSKA is the CDR2. V is clipped by 3 bases and J by 8 bases, and the sequence between their germline boundaries is 13 bases long. From cysteine to phenylalanine, the CDR3 is 13 amino acids long. CDR3 DNA only is kept here, 39 bases in frame from base 1. Patients with uncontrolled infections, other autoimmune diseases, pregnancy or lactation were excluded. Diagnoses relied on clinical symptoms, serum thyroxine and TRAb, thyroid ultrasound and orbital computed tomography. Total RNA was extracted with Trizol reagent, and quality was checked on an Agilent 2100 Bioanalyzer. A word on this clonotype: The specificity of this receptor is unknown. Base-call qualities are not available, and no considerably larger clone is one nucleotide away.

Amplification of TCR beta CDR3 regions was carried out from RNA transcripts. A first-round RT-PCR of the TCR CDR3 used the HTBI primer set with the Qiagen OneStep RT-PCR kit. Libraries were constructed in a second round of multiplex PCR, after which size selection and purification were carried out. Sequencing of the libraries was done on an Illumina HiSeq2000 using paired-end 100 bp reads. The source study handled its data this way. Raw data were processed with SOAPnuke, discarding reads with adapters, uncalled bases, mean Phred below 15, or no exact constant-primer or identifier match. High-quality paired reads were merged with COPE v1.2.5, and unique nucleotide sequences were defined as clonotypes. Clonotypes were aligned to IMGT TRBV, TRBD and TRBJ reference segments using MiTCR v1.1. Only V-J combinations with frequency above 0.0001, covering approximately 99% of repertoires, were analysed. A TCS score was defined as the ratio of F50 (clonal expansion) to E x V (chaos), with BLOSUM62-based TCRdist applied between CDR3 peptides within each V-J. Welch's t-statistics and random forest reduced around 510 V-J features to 13, which were used in a naive Bayes classifier (R e1071). The similarity between thyroid and blood repertoires was quantified using the Morisita-Horn index. TCRdb reprocessing: public reads trimmed at Q25 with fastp, clones called with MiXCR, in-frame beta chains kept. Rows with a matching CDR3 protein are joined into one entry that keeps the most common DNA and genes. TCRdb, not the original authors, processed these V and J calls. Counted in this sample were 490,000 or so distinct CDR3 sequences; 40% to 55% of them appeared once. Jointly, the top ten make up approximately 44% of the sample.

Recombination linked TRBV20-1 to TRBJ1-4; the D region possibly corresponds to TRBD1 (5 bases align). The clonotype comes from an adult woman with Graves' disease, either hyperthyroidism or ophthalmopathy (not recorded which). Sequenced material: peripheral blood or thyroid tissue (not recorded which). The DNA reads TGCAGTGCTAGGTTGGGGGTAGGCGAAAAACTGTTTTTT. This translates into CSARLGVGEKLFF.